These 13 T cell receptor beta chains were sequenced from one sample in a study of blood T cell repertoires in COVID-19. Assay used: immunoSEQ multiplex PCR; TCRdb lists only in-frame clones, some missing. Of about 190,000 clones detected, around 90% appear once; the ten largest clones hold about 0.58%. Sequencing used peripheral blood. Receptors were obtained from a man between 45 and 60 years old with acute or convalescent COVID-19.

This clone was detected ten times or more. The chain couples TRBV9 to TRBJ2-3; 12 bases fit TRBD1. The V segment lost 3 bases and the J segment 9 bases; nucleotides outside the gene matches: 8. This CDR3 is built from 15 residues. CDR1 and CDR2 from the germline V gene are SGDLS and YYNGEE. The CDR3 region is CASSAGTGGSLTQYF. DNA for the CDR3: TGTGCCAGCAGCGCAGGGACAGGGGGCTCTTTGACGCAGTATTTT. The whole variable domain, remainder taken from reference TRBV9 and TRBJ2-3, is DSGVTQTPKHLITATGQRVTLRCSPRSGDLSVYWYQQSLDQGLQFLIQYYNGEERAKGNILERFSAQQFPDLHSELNLSSLELGDSALYFCASSAGTGGSLTQYFGPGTRLTVL.

This chain uses TRBV2 with TRBJ2-7; 8 bases align to TRBD1. The germline CDR1 and CDR2 sequences are SNHLY and FYNNEI. With 7 bases clipped from V and 3 bases from J, the junction kept 8 bases outside the gene matches. CDR3 length: 14 amino acids. CDR3 DNA: TGTGCCAGCAAGGGGGACAGGTACTTCTACGAGCAGTACTTC. Its translation: CASKGDRYFYEQYF.

This chain links TRBV2 with TRBJ1-1; D is ambiguous. The germline gives CDR1 SNHLY, CDR2 FYNNEI. The CDR3 length is 11 residues. With 0 bases removed from V and 10 bases from J, the gap between germline ends came to 6 bases. CDR3 nucleotides: TGTGCCAGCAGTGAAGCGCCGGTAGCTTTCTTT. Protein product: CASSEAPVAFF.

This sequence joins TRBV6-1 and TRBJ1-1, with 8 bases aligning to TRBD1. The length of the CDR3 is 19 residues. Germline CDR1 is MNHNS and CDR2 is SASEGT. V gave up 2 bases and J gave up 3 bases; unmatched junction bases: 17. In DNA, the CDR3 is TGTGCCAGCAGTGAATTGGTTTCGCAGGGGGCGTTTCTGGACACTGAAGCTTTCTTT. This encodes CASSELVSQGAFLDTEAFF.

CDR3 nucleotide sequence: TGCGCCAGCACCCGGACAGAGAGCTCCTACGAGCAGTACTTC. It translates to CASTRTESSYEQYF. The chain joins TRBV5-1 to TRBJ2-7; tentatively, D is TRBD1 (6 bases). Germline lookup yields CDR1 SGHRS and CDR2 YFSETQ. V gave up 6 bases and J gave up 0 bases, with 13 bases separating them. CDR3 length equals 14 residues.

This sequence joins TRBV19 and TRBJ1-5; a weak D match, TRBD1 (6 bases). Per the germline V gene, CDR1 is LNHDA and CDR2 is SQIVND (reference sequence). This CDR3 spans 14 amino acids. V gave up 6 bases and J gave up 3 bases, with 12 bases separating them. DNA for the CDR3: TGTGCCAGTAGCCTTGGACAGCTCAATCAGCCCCAGCATTTT. It specifies CASSLGQLNQPQHF.

The rearrangement joins TRBV10-3 to TRBJ2-3; possible D gene TRBD2, 5 bases. CDR1 ENHRY and CDR2 SYGVKD come from the germline V gene. The V end lost 8 bases, the J end lost 7 bases, and 13 bases lay between the germline ends. CDR3 length equals 12 residues. The CDR3 region is CAIGWTPNTQYF. The CDR3 nucleotides are TGTGCCATCGGCTGGACTCCGAATACGCAGTATTTT.

The chain couples TRBV28 to TRBJ2-5; D is possibly TRBD2 (6 bases). The V gene lost 3 bases and the J gene lost 7 bases, with 6 bases spanning the gap. Germline V gives CDR1 MDHEN, CDR2 SYDVKM. CDR3 size: 11 residues. CDR3 amino acids: CASSLGGTQYF. DNA of the CDR3: TGTGCCAGCAGTTTGGGGGGGACCCAGTACTTC.

A word on this clone: In the same sample, other DNA sequences code for this CDR3. The chain carries TRBV29-1 and TRBJ2-7, with D possibly matching TRBD2 (7 bases). The V and J ends lost 3 bases and 4 bases respectively, with 10 bases between them. The CDR3 contains 12 residues. CDR1 SQVTM and CDR2 ANQGSEA come from the germline V gene. The CDR3 loop reads CSVERGPYEQYF. CDR3 coding DNA: TGCAGCGTTGAGCGGGGGCCTTACGAGCAGTACTTC.

The chain is built from TRBV6-6 and TRBJ2-2, with D perhaps matching TRBD2 (6 bases). Germline CDR1 MNHNY, CDR2 SVGAGI (reference sequence). This CDR3 comprises 16 residues. The V gene lost 0 bases and the J gene lost 2 bases, with 10 bases spanning the gap. This chain's CDR3 is CASSYSRTTNTGELFF. The CDR3 DNA follows: TGTGCCAGCAGTTACTCGAGGACTACCAACACCGGGGAGCTGTTTTTT.

J is TRBJ1-2 and V is TRBV6-5, with TRBD1 identical over 9 bases. V shed 5 bases and J 3 bases; nucleotides not matched to a gene: 7. This CDR3 spans 15 amino acids. Germline CDR1 MNHEY, CDR2 SVGAGI. In nucleotides, the CDR3 is TGTGCCAGCAGTACCGGGACAGGGAGGGACTATGGCTACACCTTC. It specifies CASSTGTGRDYGYTF.

The chain links TRBV5-1 to TRBJ2-4; possibly TRBD2 for D (6 bases). Per the germline V gene, CDR1 is SGHRS and CDR2 is YFSETQ. V dropped 0 bases and J dropped 0 bases, with 10 bases sitting between them. CDR3 length: 16 amino acids. The CDR3 DNA reads as TGCGCCAGCAGCTTGGACTGGGGACTAGCCAAAAACATTCAGTACTTC. This sequence encodes CASSLDWGLAKNIQYF.

The sample holds one count of this clone. The chain joins TRBV5-4 to TRBJ1-3; 9 nucleotides agree with TRBD1. V lost 4 bases to trimming and J lost 2 bases; unmatched junction nucleotides: 7. Germline assignment: CDR1 SGHNT and CDR2 YYREEE (reference sequence). The CDR3 is 16 residues long. The CDR3 loop is CASSRGQGDPGNTIYF. The DNA of the CDR3 is TGTGCCAGCAGCCGGGGACAGGGCGATCCTGGAAACACCATATATTTT.